This T cell receptor beta chain was recorded in a study of cytomegalovirus exposure and HLA in healthy donors. Notes on the study in general: The authors listed 150 to 200 TCR beta chains as cytomegalovirus-associated.

The PCR made use of 60 Vbeta and 13 Jbeta primers. The repertoire was sequenced with immunoSEQ multiplex PCR; TCRdb's copy has only in-frame clones and lacks some. The sample has 150,000 or so clones; 77% are singletons. A note on this clone: Its antigen is still unknown.

CDR1 is MNHEY and CDR2 is SMNVEV in the germline V gene (reference sequence). V shed 5 bases and J shed 2 bases, with 16 bases lying between them. The CDR3 covers 15 residues. The sequenced sample consisted of PBMCs. J is TRBJ2-7 and V is TRBV27; D uncertain. This clonotype was obtained from a female donor in good health and CMV-seronegative. The CDR3 is CASSQLGDKTYEQYF. The CDR3 DNA reads TGTGCCAGCAGTCAACTCGGCGACAAGACCTACGAGCAGTACTTC.